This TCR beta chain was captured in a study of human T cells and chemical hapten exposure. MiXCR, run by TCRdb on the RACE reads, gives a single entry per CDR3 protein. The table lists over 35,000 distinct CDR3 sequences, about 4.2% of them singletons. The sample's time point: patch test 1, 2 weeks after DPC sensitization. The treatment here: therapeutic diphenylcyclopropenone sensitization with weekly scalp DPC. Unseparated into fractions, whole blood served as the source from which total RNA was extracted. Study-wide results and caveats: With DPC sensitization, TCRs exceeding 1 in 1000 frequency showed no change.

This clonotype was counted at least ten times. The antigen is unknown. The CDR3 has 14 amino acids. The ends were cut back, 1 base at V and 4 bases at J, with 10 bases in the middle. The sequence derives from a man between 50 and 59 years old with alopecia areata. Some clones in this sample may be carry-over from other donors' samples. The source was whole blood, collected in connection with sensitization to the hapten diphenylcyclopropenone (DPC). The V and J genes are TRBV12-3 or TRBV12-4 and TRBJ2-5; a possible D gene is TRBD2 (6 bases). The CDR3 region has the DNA TGTGCCAGCAGTTTAGGACTAGACGGAGAGACCCAGTACTTC. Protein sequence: CASSLGLDGETQYF.